The 2 T cell receptor beta chains below come from one sample, sequenced in a study of T cells expressing NK-cell markers. TCRdb reprocessed the 5' RACE reads and reports one entry per CDR3 protein, with no DNA. Across roughly 150,000 distinct CDR3 sequences, the top ten clones capture 18% of the sample. Sequencing used blood T cells: a sorted CD56 or NKG2C T cell subset, CD4+ or CD8+ T cells, or bulk PBMC T cells (not recorded which). The source is a woman between 18 and 70 years old in good health.

CDR3 amino acids: CASSSSGAYEQYF. The V call is TRBV7-9, the J call TRBJ2-7. CDR3 length equals 13 residues. Germline values: CDR1 SEHNR, CDR2 FQNEAQ (reference sequence).

The chain uses TRBV5-6 and TRBJ2-3; TCRdb's D call of TRBD2 is untestable without DNA. The germline gives CDR1 SGHDT, CDR2 YYEEEE. This CDR3 contains 16 residues. CDR3 residues: CASSLIAGFTSDTQYF. Combining the CDR3 with reference TRBV5-6 and TRBJ2-3 gives the whole variable domain DAGVTQSPTHLIKTRGQQVTLRCSPKSGHDTVSWYQQALGQGPQFIFQYYEEEERQRGNFPDRFSGHQFPNYSSELNVNALLLGDSALYLCASSLIAGFTSDTQYFGPGTRLTVL.